The 21 T cell receptor beta chains listed next were all sequenced from one sample in a study of CD8+ T cells in alopecia areata. In each case, RNA was isolated and then reverse transcribed into cDNA as the sequencing template. Method: immunoSEQ multiplex PCR; TCRdb's copy keeps in-frame clones and lacks some. The sample has roughly 140,000 clones, 40% to 65% seen once. The sequenced sample was CD4+ T cells sorted from blood, obtained at week 0. Every receptor here comes from a human donor with alopecia areata.

The J gene is TRBJ2-3, the V gene TRBV9; 12 nucleotides line up with TRBD2. There are 18 residues in the CDR3. V shed 0 bases, J shed 1 base, and the junction held 6 bases outside the gene matches. Germline V gene lookup returns CDR1 SGDLS and CDR2 YYNGEE. The CDR3 sequence: CASSVVRTSGTGTDTQYF. The CDR3 DNA is TGTGCCAGCAGCGTAGTAAGGACTAGCGGGACGGGCACAGATACGCAGTATTTT. The whole variable domain, remainder taken from reference TRBV9 and TRBJ2-3, is DSGVTQTPKHLITATGQRVTLRCSPRSGDLSVYWYQQSLDQGLQFLIQYYNGEERAKGNILERFSAQQFPDLHSELNLSSLELGDSALYFCASSVVRTSGTGTDTQYFGPGTRLTVL.

This chain joins TRBV5-1 and TRBJ2-7; 11 positions match TRBD1. This CDR3 has 13 residues. V lost 4 bases, J lost 5 bases, and 2 bases stayed unmatched. In germline, CDR1 is SGHRS, CDR2 YFSETQ. CDR3: CASSRDRGDEQYF. CDR3 DNA: TGCGCCAGCAGCAGGGACAGGGGGGACGAGCAGTACTTC.

This clone came up a few times. The chain has TRBV29-1 and TRBJ2-5; 7 positions agree with TRBD2. V was clipped by 3 bases and J by 1 base; unmatched bases: 2. This CDR3 is built from 13 residues. The germline gives CDR1 SQVTM, CDR2 ANQGSEA. The CDR3 DNA reads as TGCAGCGTTGAGGGACTACCCCAAGAGACCCAGTACTTC. Amino acids: CSVEGLPQETQYF.

This clone has only a few counts. The CDR3: CSVEVGTVGEQYF. As DNA, the CDR3 is TGCAGCGTTGAGGTTGGGACAGTGGGCGAGCAGTACTTC. This rearrangement joins TRBV29-1 to TRBJ2-7; 7 bases agree with TRBD1. Germline V lookup: CDR1 SQVTM, CDR2 ANQGSEA. The CDR3 consists of 13 residues. Trimming at V came to 3 bases and at J to 6 bases, leaving 8 bases not matched to a gene.

This clone appeared a single time. This chain links TRBV6-5 with TRBJ2-1; 8 bases fit TRBD1. Germline V gene data show CDR1 as MNHEY and CDR2 as SVGAGI. Germline trimming cut 4 bases from V and 5 bases from J; bases unmatched to any gene: 10. The CDR3 runs to 16 residues. The DNA of the CDR3 is TGTGCCAGCAGTTCACCGGGACAGGTGATTAACAATGAGCAGTTCTTC. It codes for CASSSPGQVINNEQFF.

This clone was seen once. The CDR3, as DNA: TGTGCCAGCAGTTTGACAGGGGGCGAGACCCAGTACTTC. Its translation: CASSLTGGETQYF. V usage is TRBV25-1 and J usage is TRBJ2-5, with TRBD1 identical over 10 bases. With V trimmed by 5 bases and J by 5 bases, 2 bases remained unmatched. This CDR3 spans 13 amino acids. CDR1 is MGHDK, CDR2 SYGVNS, per germline.

The sample holds many counts of this clone. V usage is TRBV27 and J usage is TRBJ2-7; D might be TRBD1 (6 bases). Per the germline V gene, CDR1 is MNHEY and CDR2 is SMNVEV (reference sequence). The CDR3 covers 14 residues. Trimming took 0 bases from V and 2 from J, leaving 8 bases between them. CDR3 sequence: CASSLSWTAYEQYF. The CDR3 DNA follows: TGTGCCAGCAGTTTATCGTGGACAGCCTACGAGCAGTACTTC.

This clone is a singleton in its sample. The rearrangement uses TRBV6-5 and TRBJ1-1, with D unresolved. Trimming stripped 1 base from V and 11 bases from J, with 11 bases between. The CDR3 extends over 12 amino acids. Looked up from germline, CDR1 is MNHEY and CDR2 is SVGAGI. The CDR3 sequence: CASSYYEGEAFF. In DNA, the CDR3 is TGTGCCAGCAGTTACTACGAGGGTGAGGCTTTCTTT.

The chain carries TRBV5-4 and TRBJ1-2; D may be TRBD1 (5 bases). The CDR3 runs 16 residues. Between the trimmed V and J ends, which lost 1 base and 0 bases, there was a span of 13 bases. Germline V gene sequence: CDR1 SGHNT, CDR2 YYREEE (reference sequence). The chain's CDR3 is CASSLIGMGPNYGYTF. CDR3 DNA sequence: TGTGCCAGCAGCTTGATCGGCATGGGACCTAACTATGGCTACACCTTC.

The chain is built from TRBV7-8 and TRBJ2-1; TRBD2 matches 9 bases. V shed 7 bases, J shed 2 bases, and the junction held 18 bases outside the gene matches. Germline loops: CDR1 SGHVS, CDR2 FQNEAQ. CDR3 size: 19 residues. CDR3 amino acids: CASTLGREGRARPYNEQFF. DNA of the CDR3: TGTGCCAGCACCCTGGGGCGGGAGGGCCGAGCGCGTCCCTACAATGAGCAGTTCTTC.

The V and J genes are TRBV30 and TRBJ2-7; D gene unclear. Germline CDR1 reads GTSNPN; CDR2 reads SVGIG (reference sequence). V dropped 2 bases and J dropped 6 bases, with 14 bases sitting between them. CDR3 size: 13 residues. In DNA, the CDR3 is TGTGCCTGGAGTCCGGGCGCGTTCAGCGAGCAGTACTTC. As protein: CAWSPGAFSEQYF.

This clone has a handful of counts. The chain has TRBV10-3 and TRBJ1-1, with D possibly being TRBD1 (6 bases). The germline V and J ends were trimmed by 7 bases and 1 base, with 13 bases remaining between them. CDR1 and CDR2 from the germline V gene are ENHRY and SYGVKD. There are 14 residues in the CDR3. As DNA, the CDR3 is TGTGCCATCACCGACCGGGACAAGAACACTGAAGCTTTCTTT. This encodes CAITDRDKNTEAFF.

This chain's CDR3 is CASSHSSGPTNLQPQHF. CDR3 bases: TGTGCCAGCTCTCATTCGTCCGGGCCTACAAATCTTCAGCCCCAGCATTTT. The chain carries TRBV27 and TRBJ1-5; D is undetermined. This CDR3 is built from 17 residues. V lost 8 bases, J lost 6 bases, and 26 bases lay in between. Germline assignment: CDR1 MNHEY and CDR2 SMNVEV (reference sequence).

The genes are TRBV15 and TRBJ1-2, with TRBD1 identical over 8 bases. The J segment lost 10 bases and the V segment lost 0 bases, leaving 7 bases of the junction unmatched. The CDR3 covers 14 residues. Germline lookup yields CDR1 LNHNV and CDR2 YYDKDF (reference sequence). CDR3 residues: CATSRERTGRNYTF. The CDR3 DNA reads as TGTGCCACCAGCAGAGAAAGGACAGGGAGGAACTACACCTTC. Together with reference TRBV15 and TRBJ1-2, the CDR3 gives the full variable domain: DAMVIQNPRYQVTQFGKPVTLSCSQTLNHNVMYWYQQKSSQAPKLLFHYYDKDFNNEADTPDNFQSRRPNTSFCFLDIRSPGLGDTAMYLCATSRERTGRNYTFGSGTRLTVV.

The chain is built from TRBV29-1 and TRBJ2-3, with TRBD2 as a possible D gene (6 bases). This CDR3 has 16 amino acids. The germline V gene has CDR1 SQVTM and CDR2 ANQGSEA. CDR3 DNA: TGCACCACGTCGCGGGGAAGCCGAATTAGCACAGATACGCAGTATTTT. Its protein is CTTSRGSRISTDTQYF.

The rearrangement uses TRBV4-3 and TRBJ2-7; D ambiguous. Germline V gene sequence: CDR1 LGHNA, CDR2 YSLEER. The CDR3 is 15 residues long. Trimming left V 0 bases short and J 2 bases short, with 11 bases between. The CDR3 bases are TGCGCCAGCAGCCAAGATAGGCTTGCCACCTACGAGCAGTACTTC. Amino acids: CASSQDRLATYEQYF.

This clone was seen a few times. The chain is built from TRBV29-1 and TRBJ2-5; a possible D gene is TRBD1 (6 bases). V lost 8 bases, J lost 4 bases, and 20 bases lay in between. This CDR3 has 14 amino acids. Per the germline V gene, CDR1 is SQVTM and CDR2 is ANQGSEA. CDR3 protein: CSSGQPPNPETQYF. The CDR3 DNA reads as TGCAGCTCTGGACAGCCACCAAATCCAGAGACCCAGTACTTC.

There are a few counts of this clone. The chain has TRBV15 and TRBJ2-1; TRBD1 is a possible D gene (6 bases). The germline V and J ends were trimmed by 0 bases and 7 bases, with 13 bases remaining between them. The CDR3 is 15 residues long. Germline-derived CDR1 and CDR2 are LNHNV and YYDKDF (reference sequence). CDR3 nucleotides: TGTGCCACCAGCAGAGATACAGGGATGGGGAATGAGCAGTTCTTC. Translating it yields CATSRDTGMGNEQFF.

This sequence joins TRBV20-1 and TRBJ1-2; D is uncertain. This CDR3 has 11 amino acids. Trimming pared 7 bases from V and 2 bases from J, leaving 8 bases between. From germline, CDR1 is DFQATT and CDR2 SNEGSKA (reference sequence). CDR3: CSVRWNYGYTF. In nucleotides, the CDR3 is TGCAGTGTTCGGTGGAACTATGGCTACACCTTC.

In its sample, this clone was seen once. The chain is built from TRBV7-2 and TRBJ1-6; 7 bases map to TRBD1. The V segment lost 5 bases and the J segment 10 bases; nucleotides outside the gene matches: 11. CDR3 length: 15 amino acids. In germline, CDR1 is SGHTA, CDR2 FQGNSA. The CDR3 coding sequence is TGTGCCAGCAGCCGGGGACAGCTCATATCCTCACCCCTCCACTTT. Protein sequence: CASSRGQLISSPLHF. Full variable domain (remainder filled in from reference TRBV7-2 and TRBJ1-6): GAGVSQSPSNKVTEKGKDVELRCDPISGHTALYWYRQSLGQGLEFLIYFQGNSAPDKSGLPSDRFSAERTGGSVSTLTIQRTQQEDSAVYLCASSRGQLISSPLHFGNGTRLTVT.

This clone was detected only once. J is TRBJ1-2 and V is TRBV29-1; D unresolved. CDR3 length equals 15 residues. V shed 3 bases and J shed 1 base, with 15 bases lying between them. Germline CDR1 SQVTM, CDR2 ANQGSEA. The CDR3 loop is CSVEEPLLYNYGYTF. Written as DNA, the CDR3 is TGCAGCGTTGAGGAGCCCCTCCTTTATAACTATGGCTACACCTTC.